This T cell receptor beta chain derives from a study of T cells after posttransplantation cyclophosphamide. Study outcomes and limitations: Skin or GI-infiltrating T cells shared few TRB sequences with blood. Later blood repertoires were often dominated by clones from the donor CD8+ memory compartment.

This clone has ten or more counts. Its antigen is currently unknown. Here immunoSEQ multiplex PCR was the method, and the copy in TCRdb shows in-frame clones only, minus some. The sample is made up of about 7,200 clones, none counted only once. Cyclophosphamide on days +3 and +4 followed busulfan-fludarabine conditioning and a marrow graft. CDR3 length equals 17 residues. With V trimmed by 5 bases and J by 4 bases, 14 bases remained unmatched. The clonotype was recovered from a female patient between 50 and 60 years old who received an allogeneic stem cell transplant from a related donor, was CMV-positive, and had no GVHD. Some T cells may be the graft donor's. The chain employs TRBV12-3 or TRBV12-4 and TRBJ1-1; 9 nucleotides match TRBD1. The sample consisted of PBMCs, taken after allogeneic stem cell transplant with posttransplant cyclophosphamide. CDR3 amino acids: CASSKKSVQGAVTEAFF. As DNA, the CDR3 is TGTGCCAGCAGTAAGAAGAGTGTACAGGGGGCTGTCACTGAAGCTTTCTTT.